This TCR beta chain was sequenced during a study of blood T cell repertoires in COVID-19. Overall study context: The origin of the acute and convalescent COVID-19 samples was the United States, Italy and Spain. PBMCs, B-cell-depleted T cells, or T cells were the source of the cDNA or gDNA that made up the material.

Trimming took 2 bases from V and 5 from J, leaving 18 bases between them. Looked up from germline, CDR1 is LNHNV and CDR2 is YYDKDF (reference sequence). The CDR3 length is 16 residues. Per the authors' pipeline: Amplifying reference gene primers gave estimates of nucleated cell counts. Sequencing was performed with immunoSEQ multiplex PCR; in TCRdb, only in-frame clones are kept and a portion is missing. V and J calls and clone size are as listed in that table; D and trimming were resolved from the DNA. The repertoire holds 45,000 to 50,000 clones, with over 70% as singletons. The specimen sequenced was peripheral blood. This sequence was found in a man aged 70-80 years with acute or convalescent COVID-19. This chain connects TRBV15 to TRBJ1-2; no definite D call. Here the CDR3 DNA reads TGTGCCACCAGCAGATTAGTTGGCGATTGGCGGTATGGCTACACCTTC. Protein sequence: CATSRLVGDWRYGYTF.